This T cell receptor beta chain was recorded in a study of resident and recirculating memory T cells in vitiligo. General observations from the study: Vitiligo lesions lacked a unique dominant clone, and clonality varied.

Stable vitiligo meant no lesion change over the previous 6 months. The CDR3 spans 15 residues. CDR1 and CDR2 (germline): SGHNT, YENEEA. V was shortened by 4 bases and J by 0 bases, with 13 bases between the two germline ends. About this clone itself: Its antigen remains unknown.

Using immunoSEQ multiplex PCR, the repertoire was profiled, and TCRdb retains in-frame clones only, with some absent. The data show 65,000 to 80,000 clones, with under 95% seen just once and roughly 5.1% held by the top ten. The sequence derives from a male donor with vitiligo. The chain joins TRBV11-3 to TRBJ2-7; TRBD1 is a possible D gene (6 bases). The specimen was blood. In nucleotides, the CDR3 is TGTGCCAGCAGCTCCTACTGGACAGCCTCCTACGAGCAGTACTTC. It specifies CASSSYWTASYEQYF.